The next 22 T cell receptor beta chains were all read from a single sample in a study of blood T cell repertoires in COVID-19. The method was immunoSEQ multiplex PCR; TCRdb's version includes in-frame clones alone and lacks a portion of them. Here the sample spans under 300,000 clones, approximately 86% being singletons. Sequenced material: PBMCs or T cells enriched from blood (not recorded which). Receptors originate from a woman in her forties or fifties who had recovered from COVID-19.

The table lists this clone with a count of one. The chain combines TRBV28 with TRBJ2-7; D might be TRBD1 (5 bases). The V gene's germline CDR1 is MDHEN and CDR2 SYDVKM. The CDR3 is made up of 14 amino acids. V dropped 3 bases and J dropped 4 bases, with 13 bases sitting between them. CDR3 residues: CASSLVAGLYEQYF. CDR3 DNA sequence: TGTGCCAGCAGTTTGGTTGCAGGGCTTTACGAGCAGTACTTC.

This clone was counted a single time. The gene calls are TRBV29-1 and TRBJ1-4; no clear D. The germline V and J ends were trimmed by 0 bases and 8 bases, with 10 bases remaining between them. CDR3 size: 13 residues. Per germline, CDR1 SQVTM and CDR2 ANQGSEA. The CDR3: CSVEETTGEKLFF. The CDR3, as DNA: TGCAGCGTTGAAGAAACGACGGGAGAAAAACTGTTTTTT.

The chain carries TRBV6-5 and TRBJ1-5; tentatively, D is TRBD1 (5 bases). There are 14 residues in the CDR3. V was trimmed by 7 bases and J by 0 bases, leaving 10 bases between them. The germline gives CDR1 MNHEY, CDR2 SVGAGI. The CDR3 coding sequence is TGTGCCAGCAATGGGGCCATTAGCAATCAGCCCCAGCATTTT. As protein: CASNGAISNQPQHF.

CDR3 in amino acids: CASSSPPGPGGPPTGNTIYF. CDR3 nucleotide sequence: TGTGCCAGCAGTTCCCCCCCGGGACCGGGAGGACCTCCTACTGGAAACACCATATATTTT. The rearrangement joins TRBV27 to TRBJ1-3, with D tentatively TRBD1 (5 bases). Germline V gives CDR1 MNHEY, CDR2 SMNVEV (reference sequence). V gave up 4 bases and J gave up 2 bases, with 27 bases separating them. CDR3 length equals 20 residues.

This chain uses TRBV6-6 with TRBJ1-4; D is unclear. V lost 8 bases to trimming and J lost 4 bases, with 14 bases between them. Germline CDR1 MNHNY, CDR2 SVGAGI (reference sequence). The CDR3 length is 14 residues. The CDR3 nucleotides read TGTGCCAGCTGCGACCGGGCGGGTAATGAAAAACTGTTTTTT. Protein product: CASCDRAGNEKLFF.

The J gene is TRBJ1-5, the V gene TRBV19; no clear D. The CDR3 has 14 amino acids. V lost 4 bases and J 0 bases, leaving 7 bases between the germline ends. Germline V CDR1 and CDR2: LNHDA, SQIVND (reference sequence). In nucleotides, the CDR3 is TGTGCCAGTAGTACACACTATAGCAATCAGCCCCAGCATTTT. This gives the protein CASSTHYSNQPQHF.

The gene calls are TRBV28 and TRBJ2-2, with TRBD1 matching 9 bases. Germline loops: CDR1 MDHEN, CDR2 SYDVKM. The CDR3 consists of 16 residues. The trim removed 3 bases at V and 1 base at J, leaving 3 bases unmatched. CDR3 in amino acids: CASSLETGGNTGELFF. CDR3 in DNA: TGTGCCAGCAGTTTGGAGACAGGGGGGAACACCGGGGAGCTGTTTTTT.

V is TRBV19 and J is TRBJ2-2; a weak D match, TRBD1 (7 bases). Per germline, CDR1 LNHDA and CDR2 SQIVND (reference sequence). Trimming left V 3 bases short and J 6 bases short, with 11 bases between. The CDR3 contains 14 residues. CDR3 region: CASSMQGGPGELFF. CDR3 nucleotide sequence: TGTGCCAGTAGTATGCAGGGGGGCCCCGGGGAGCTGTTTTTT.

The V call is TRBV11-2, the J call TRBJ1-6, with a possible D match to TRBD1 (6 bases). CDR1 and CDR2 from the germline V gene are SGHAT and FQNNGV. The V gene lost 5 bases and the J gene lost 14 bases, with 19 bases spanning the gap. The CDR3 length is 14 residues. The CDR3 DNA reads TGTGCCAGCAGCATAGGGGACACTCTGGGGTCCCTCCACTTT. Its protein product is CASSIGDTLGSLHF.

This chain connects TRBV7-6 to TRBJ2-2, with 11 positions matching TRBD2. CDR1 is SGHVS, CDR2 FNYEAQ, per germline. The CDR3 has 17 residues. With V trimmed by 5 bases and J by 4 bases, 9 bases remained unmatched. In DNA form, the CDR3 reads TGTGCCAGCAGCCTAAACATAGCGGGAGGGGTCACCGGGGAGCTGTTTTTT. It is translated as CASSLNIAGGVTGELFF. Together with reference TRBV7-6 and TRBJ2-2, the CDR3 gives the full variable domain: GAGVSQSPRYKVTKRGQDVALRCDPISGHVSLYWYRQALGQGPEFLTYFNYEAQQDKSGLPNDRFSAERPEGSISTLTIQRTEQRDSAMYRCASSLNIAGGVTGELFFGEGSRLTVL.

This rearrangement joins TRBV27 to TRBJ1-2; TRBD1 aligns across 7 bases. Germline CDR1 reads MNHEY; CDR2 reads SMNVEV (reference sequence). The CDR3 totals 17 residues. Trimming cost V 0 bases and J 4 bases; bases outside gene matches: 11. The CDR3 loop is CASSLSLVTGPIYGYTF. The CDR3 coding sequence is TGTGCCAGCAGTTTATCTTTAGTGACAGGGCCCATCTATGGCTACACCTTC.

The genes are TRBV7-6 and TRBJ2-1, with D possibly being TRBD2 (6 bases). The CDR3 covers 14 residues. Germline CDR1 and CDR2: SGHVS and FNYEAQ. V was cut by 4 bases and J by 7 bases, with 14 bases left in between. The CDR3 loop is CASSSRLGLNEQFF. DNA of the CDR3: TGTGCCAGCAGCTCTAGACTAGGTTTAAATGAGCAGTTCTTC.

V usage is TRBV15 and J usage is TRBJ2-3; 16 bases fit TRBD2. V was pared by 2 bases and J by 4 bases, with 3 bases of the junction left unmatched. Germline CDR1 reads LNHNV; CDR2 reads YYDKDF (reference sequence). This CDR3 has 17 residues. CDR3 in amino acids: CATSRPGTSGRADTQYF. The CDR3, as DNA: TGTGCCACCAGCAGACCTGGGACTAGCGGGAGGGCAGATACGCAGTATTTT.

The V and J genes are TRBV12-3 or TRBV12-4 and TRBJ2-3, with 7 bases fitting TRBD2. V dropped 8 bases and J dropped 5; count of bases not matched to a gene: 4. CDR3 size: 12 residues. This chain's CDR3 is CASSTGGDTQYF. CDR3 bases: TGTGCCAGCTCTACGGGGGGAGATACGCAGTATTTT.

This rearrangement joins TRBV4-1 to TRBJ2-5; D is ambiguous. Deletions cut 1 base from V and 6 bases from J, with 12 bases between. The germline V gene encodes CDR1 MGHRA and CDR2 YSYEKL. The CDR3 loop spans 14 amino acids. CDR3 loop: CASSQGPAGQTQYF. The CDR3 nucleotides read TGCGCCAGCAGCCAAGGACCGGCTGGGCAGACCCAGTACTTC.

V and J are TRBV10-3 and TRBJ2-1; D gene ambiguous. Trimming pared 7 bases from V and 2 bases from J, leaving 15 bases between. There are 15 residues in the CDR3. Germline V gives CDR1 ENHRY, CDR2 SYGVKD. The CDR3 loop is CAIKRDSNTYNEQFF. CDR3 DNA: TGTGCCATCAAGAGAGACTCAAATACCTACAATGAGCAGTTCTTC.

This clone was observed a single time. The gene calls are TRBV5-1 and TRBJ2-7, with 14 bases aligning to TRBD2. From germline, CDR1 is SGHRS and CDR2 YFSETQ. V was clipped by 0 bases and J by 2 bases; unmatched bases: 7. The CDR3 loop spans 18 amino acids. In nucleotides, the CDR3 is TGCGCCAGCAGCTTGGTGGGACTAGCGGGAGCCCTAACCTACGAGCAGTACTTC. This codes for CASSLVGLAGALTYEQYF. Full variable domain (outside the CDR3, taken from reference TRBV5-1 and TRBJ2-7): KAGVTQTPRYLIKTRGQQVTLSCSPISGHRSVSWYQQTPGQGLQFLFEYFSETQRNKGNFPGRFSGRQFSNSRSEMNVSTLELGDSALYLCASSLVGLAGALTYEQYFGPGTRLTVT.

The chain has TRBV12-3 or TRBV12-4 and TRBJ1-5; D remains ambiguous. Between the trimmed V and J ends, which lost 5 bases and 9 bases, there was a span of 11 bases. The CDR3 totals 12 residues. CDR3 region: CASSLEYGPQHF. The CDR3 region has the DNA TGTGCCAGCAGTCTCGAATACGGGCCCCAGCATTTT.

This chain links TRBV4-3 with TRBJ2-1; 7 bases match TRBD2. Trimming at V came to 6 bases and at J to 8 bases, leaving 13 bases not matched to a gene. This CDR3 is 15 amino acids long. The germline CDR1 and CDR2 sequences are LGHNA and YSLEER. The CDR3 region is CASSLVGLGSDEQFF. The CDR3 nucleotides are TGCGCCAGCAGTCTAGTCGGACTAGGGAGCGATGAGCAGTTCTTC.

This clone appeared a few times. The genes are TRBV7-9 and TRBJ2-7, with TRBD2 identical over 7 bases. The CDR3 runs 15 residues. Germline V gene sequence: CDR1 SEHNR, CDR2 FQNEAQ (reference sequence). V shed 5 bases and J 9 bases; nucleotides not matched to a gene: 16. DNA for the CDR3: TGTGCCAGCAGCCTCGCTAGCGGAGGGGCGGTAGGGCAGTACTTC. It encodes CASSLASGGAVGQYF. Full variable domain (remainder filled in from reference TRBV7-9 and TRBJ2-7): DTGVSQNPRHKITKRGQNVTFRCDPISEHNRLYWYRQTLGQGPEFLTYFQNEAQLEKSRLLSDRFSAERPKGSFSTLEIQRTEQGDSAMYLCASSLASGGAVGQYFGPGTRLTVT.

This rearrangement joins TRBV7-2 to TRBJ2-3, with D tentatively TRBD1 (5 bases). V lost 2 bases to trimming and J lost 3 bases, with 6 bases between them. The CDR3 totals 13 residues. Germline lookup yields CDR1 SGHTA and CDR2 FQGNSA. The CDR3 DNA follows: TGTGCCAGCAGCTTACAGGGAACAGATACGCAGTATTTT. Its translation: CASSLQGTDTQYF. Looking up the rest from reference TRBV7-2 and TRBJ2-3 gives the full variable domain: GAGVSQSPSNKVTEKGKDVELRCDPISGHTALYWYRQSLGQGLEFLIYFQGNSAPDKSGLPSDRFSAERTGGSVSTLTIQRTQQEDSAVYLCASSLQGTDTQYFGPGTRLTVL.

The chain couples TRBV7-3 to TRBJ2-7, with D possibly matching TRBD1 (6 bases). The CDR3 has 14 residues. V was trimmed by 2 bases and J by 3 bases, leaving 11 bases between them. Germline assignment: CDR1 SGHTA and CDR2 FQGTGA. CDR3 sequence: CASSLRGGYYEQYF. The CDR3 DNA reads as TGTGCCAGCAGCTTACGAGGGGGATACTACGAGCAGTACTTC.